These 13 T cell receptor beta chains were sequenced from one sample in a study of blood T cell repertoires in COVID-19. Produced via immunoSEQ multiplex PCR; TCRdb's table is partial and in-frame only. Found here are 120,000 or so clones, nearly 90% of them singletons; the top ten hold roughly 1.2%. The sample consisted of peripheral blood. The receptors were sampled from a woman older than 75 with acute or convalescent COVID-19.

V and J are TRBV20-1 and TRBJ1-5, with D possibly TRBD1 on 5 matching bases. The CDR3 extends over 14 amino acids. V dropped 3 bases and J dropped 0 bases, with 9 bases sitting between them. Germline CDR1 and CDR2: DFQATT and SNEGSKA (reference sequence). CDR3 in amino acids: CSASPGGSNQPQHF. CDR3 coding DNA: TGCAGTGCTAGTCCCGGGGGTAGCAATCAGCCCCAGCATTTT.

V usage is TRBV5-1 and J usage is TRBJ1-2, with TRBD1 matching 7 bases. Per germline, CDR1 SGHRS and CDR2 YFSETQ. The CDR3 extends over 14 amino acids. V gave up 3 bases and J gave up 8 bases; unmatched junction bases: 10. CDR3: CASSSTETGSGYTF. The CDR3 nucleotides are TGCGCCAGCAGCTCCACAGAGACAGGGAGCGGCTACACCTTC. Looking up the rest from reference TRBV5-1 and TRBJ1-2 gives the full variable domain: KAGVTQTPRYLIKTRGQQVTLSCSPISGHRSVSWYQQTPGQGLQFLFEYFSETQRNKGNFPGRFSGRQFSNSRSEMNVSTLELGDSALYLCASSSTETGSGYTFGSGTRLTVV.

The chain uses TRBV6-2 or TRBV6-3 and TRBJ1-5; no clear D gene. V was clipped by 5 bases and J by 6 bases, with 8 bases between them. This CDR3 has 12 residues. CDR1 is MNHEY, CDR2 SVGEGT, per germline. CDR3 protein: CASSGSSQPQHF. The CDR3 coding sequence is TGTGCCAGCAGTGGTAGTAGTCAGCCCCAGCATTTT.

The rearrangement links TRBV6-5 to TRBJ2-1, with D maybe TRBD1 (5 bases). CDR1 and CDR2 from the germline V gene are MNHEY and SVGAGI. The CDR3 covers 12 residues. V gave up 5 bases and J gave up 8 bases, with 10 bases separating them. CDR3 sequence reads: CASSRGIDEQFF. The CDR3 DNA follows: TGTGCCAGCAGTAGGGGCATCGATGAGCAGTTCTTC.

The DNA for the CDR3 is TGCGCCAGCAGCATAAGCGGGGGGGACTCCTACAATGAGCAGTTCTTC. It encodes CASSISGGDSYNEQFF. V gene TRBV5-1 combines with J gene TRBJ2-1; 10 positions match TRBD2. The CDR3 runs 16 residues. In germline, CDR1 is SGHRS, CDR2 YFSETQ. The junction had 4 bases not matched to a gene; V was cut back by 4 bases and J by 0 bases.

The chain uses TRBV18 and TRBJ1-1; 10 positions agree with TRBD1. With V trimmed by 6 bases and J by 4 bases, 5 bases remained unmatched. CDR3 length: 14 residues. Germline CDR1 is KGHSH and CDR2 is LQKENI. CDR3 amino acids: CASSDRGQGTEAFF. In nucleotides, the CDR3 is TGTGCCAGCTCCGACAGGGGGCAAGGCACTGAAGCTTTCTTT.

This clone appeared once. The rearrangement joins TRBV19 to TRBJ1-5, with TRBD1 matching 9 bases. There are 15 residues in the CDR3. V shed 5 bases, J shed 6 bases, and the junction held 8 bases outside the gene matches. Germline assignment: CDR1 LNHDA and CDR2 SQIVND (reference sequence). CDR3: CASSPRTGEGQPQHF. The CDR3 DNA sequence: TGTGCCAGTAGTCCTCGGACAGGGGAGGGTCAGCCCCAGCATTTT.

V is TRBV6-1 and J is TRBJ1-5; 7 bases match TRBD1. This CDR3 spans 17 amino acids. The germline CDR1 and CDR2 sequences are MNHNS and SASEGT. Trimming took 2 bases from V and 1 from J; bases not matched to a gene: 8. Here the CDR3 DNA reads TGTGCCAGCAGTGAATCATATGGAGGGGGCAGCAATCAGCCCCAGCATTTT. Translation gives CASSESYGGGSNQPQHF.

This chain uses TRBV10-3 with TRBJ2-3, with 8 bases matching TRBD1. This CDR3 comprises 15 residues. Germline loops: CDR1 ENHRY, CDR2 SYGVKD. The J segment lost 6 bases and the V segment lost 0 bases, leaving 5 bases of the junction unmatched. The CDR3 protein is CAISESQGAPDTQYF. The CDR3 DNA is TGTGCCATCAGTGAGTCCCAGGGGGCGCCGGATACGCAGTATTTT.

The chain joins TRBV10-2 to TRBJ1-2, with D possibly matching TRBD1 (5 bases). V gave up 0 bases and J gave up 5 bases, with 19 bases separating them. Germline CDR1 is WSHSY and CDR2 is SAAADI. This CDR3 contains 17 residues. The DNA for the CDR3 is TGCGCCAGCAGTGAGTCGAGTGGGGGGAGAGTTAGGTATGGCTACACCTTC. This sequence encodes CASSESSGGRVRYGYTF.

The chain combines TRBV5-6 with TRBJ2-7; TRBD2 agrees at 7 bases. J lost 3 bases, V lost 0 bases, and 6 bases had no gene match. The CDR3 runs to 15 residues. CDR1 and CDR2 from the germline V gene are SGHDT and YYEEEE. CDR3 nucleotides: TGTGCCAGCAGCTTGGGTATACGCGGGAGCTACGAGCAGTACTTC. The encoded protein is CASSLGIRGSYEQYF.

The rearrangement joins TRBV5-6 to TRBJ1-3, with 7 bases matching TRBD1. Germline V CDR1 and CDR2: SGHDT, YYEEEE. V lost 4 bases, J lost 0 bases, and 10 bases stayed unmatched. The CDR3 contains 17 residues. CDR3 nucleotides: TGTGCCAGCAGCGTAGCGCCGGGACAGAGCTCTGGAAACACCATATATTTT. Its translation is CASSVAPGQSSGNTIYF.

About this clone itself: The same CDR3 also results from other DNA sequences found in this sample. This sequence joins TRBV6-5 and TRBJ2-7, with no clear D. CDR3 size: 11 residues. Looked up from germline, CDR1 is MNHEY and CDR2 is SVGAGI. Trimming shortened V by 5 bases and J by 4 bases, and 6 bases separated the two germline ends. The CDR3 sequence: CASSPRYEQYF. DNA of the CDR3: TGTGCCAGCAGTCCCCGGTACGAGCAGTACTTC.